The present entry profiles one T cell receptor (beta chain) with its context. Reprocessing the 5' RACE reads, TCRdb reports a single entry for every CDR3 protein and omits DNA. Its table records about 540,000 distinct CDR3 sequences. The CDR3 runs 15 residues. The germline V gene encodes CDR1 SGHRS and CDR2 YFSETQ. These data originate in a study of T cells expressing NK-cell markers. The rearrangement joins TRBV5-1 to TRBJ2-2; TCRdb's D call, TRBD1, is unchecked because there is no DNA. The source material was blood T cells: a sorted CD56 or NKG2C T cell subset, CD4+ or CD8+ T cells, or bulk PBMC T cells (not recorded which). The clonotype comes from a man younger than 30 in good health. CDR3 residues: CASSFTGRRTGELFF.